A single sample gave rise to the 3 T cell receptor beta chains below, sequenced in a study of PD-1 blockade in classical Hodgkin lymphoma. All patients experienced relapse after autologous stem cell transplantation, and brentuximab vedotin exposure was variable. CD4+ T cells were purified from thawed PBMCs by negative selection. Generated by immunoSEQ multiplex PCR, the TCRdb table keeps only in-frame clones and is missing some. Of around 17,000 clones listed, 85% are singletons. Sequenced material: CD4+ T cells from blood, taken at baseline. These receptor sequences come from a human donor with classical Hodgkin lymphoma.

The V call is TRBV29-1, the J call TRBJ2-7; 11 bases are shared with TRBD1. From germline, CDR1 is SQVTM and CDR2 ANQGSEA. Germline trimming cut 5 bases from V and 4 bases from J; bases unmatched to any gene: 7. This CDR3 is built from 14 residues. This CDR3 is CSVRRGQGEYEQYF. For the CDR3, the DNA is TGCAGCGTTCGAAGGGGACAGGGGGAATACGAGCAGTACTTC.

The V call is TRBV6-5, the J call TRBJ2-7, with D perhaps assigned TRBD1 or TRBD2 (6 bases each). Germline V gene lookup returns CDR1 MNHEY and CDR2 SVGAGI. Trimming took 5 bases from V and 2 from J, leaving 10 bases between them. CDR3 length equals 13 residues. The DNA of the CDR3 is TGTGCCAGCAGTGGGGGGCCCCCCTACGAGCAGTACTTC. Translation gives CASSGGPPYEQYF.

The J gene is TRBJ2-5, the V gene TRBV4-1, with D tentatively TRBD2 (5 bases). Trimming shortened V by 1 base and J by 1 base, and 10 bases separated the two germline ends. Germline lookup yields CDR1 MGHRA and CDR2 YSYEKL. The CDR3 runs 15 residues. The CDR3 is CASSQVFSGQETQYF. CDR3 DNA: TGCGCCAGCAGCCAAGTTTTCAGCGGCCAAGAGACCCAGTACTTC.